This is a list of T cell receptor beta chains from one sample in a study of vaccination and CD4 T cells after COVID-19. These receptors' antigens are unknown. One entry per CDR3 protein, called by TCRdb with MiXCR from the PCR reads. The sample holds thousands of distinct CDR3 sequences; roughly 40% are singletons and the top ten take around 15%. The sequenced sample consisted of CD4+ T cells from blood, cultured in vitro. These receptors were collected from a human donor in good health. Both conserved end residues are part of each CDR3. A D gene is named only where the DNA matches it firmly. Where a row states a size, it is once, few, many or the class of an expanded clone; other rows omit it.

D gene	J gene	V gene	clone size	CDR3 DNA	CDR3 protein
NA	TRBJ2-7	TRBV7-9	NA	TGTGCCAAGGGACGCCTGGACGCCTACGAGCAGTACTTC	CAKGRLDAYEQYF
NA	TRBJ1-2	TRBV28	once	TGTGCCAGCAGTTTAGTTCTCTATGGCTACACCTTC	CASSLVLYGYTF
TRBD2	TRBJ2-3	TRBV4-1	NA	TGCGCCAGCAGCCAACAACCGGGACTAAACACAGATACGCAGTATTTT	CASSQQPGLNTDTQYF
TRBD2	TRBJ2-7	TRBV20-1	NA	TGCAGTGCAGGGGCGGGGGTCCGTCCCTACGAGCAGTACTTC	CSAGAGVRPYEQYF
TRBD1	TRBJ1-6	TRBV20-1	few	TGCAGTGCAACGGACAGGTGGAGGATTAATTCACCCCTCCACTTT	CSATDRWRINSPLHF
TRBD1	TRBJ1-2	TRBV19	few	TGTGCCAGTAGTACTACAGGGGACGGGCTCTATGGCTACACCTTC	CASSTTGDGLYGYTF
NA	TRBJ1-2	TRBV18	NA	TGTGCCAGCTCTCTGGGGAACACGAACTATGGCTACACCTTC	CASSLGNTNYGYTF
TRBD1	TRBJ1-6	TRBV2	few	TGTGCCAGCAGTGAACGGGACAGGGATAATTCACCCCTCCACTTT	CASSERDRDNSPLHF
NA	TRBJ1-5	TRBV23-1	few	TGCGCCAGCAGTCGACCCGAAGCGGGTGGCGATCAGCCCCAGCATTTT	CASSRPEAGGDQPQHF
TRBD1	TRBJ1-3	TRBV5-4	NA	TGTGCCAGCAGCTTGGACAGGGGTAGAGGAAACACCATATATTTT	CASSLDRGRGNTIYF
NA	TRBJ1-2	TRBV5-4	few	TGTGCCAGCAGCCCCGGGACGGGACCTTATGGCTACACCTTC	CASSPGTGPYGYTF
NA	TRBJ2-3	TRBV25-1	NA	TGTGCCAGCAGACAGAGCACAGATACGCAGTATTTT	CASRQSTDTQYF
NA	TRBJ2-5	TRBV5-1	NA	TGCGCCAGCAGCTTGGACTCGGGGGTCGGGACCCAGTACTTC	CASSLDSGVGTQYF
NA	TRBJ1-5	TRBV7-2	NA	TGTGCCAGCAGCCCGGGCCGGATCAATCAGCCCCAGCATTTT	CASSPGRINQPQHF
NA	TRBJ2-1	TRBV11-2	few	TGTGCCAGCAGCCCCGGACGAGAGGGGGAGCAGTTCTTC	CASSPGREGEQFF
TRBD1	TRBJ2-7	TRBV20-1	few	TGCAGTGCTATCCGACAGGGGGGAAAAGAGCAGTACTTC	CSAIRQGGKEQYF
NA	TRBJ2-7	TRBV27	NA	TGTGCCAGCAGTCCTCGGCCCGACAGATACGAGCAGTACTTC	CASSPRPDRYEQYF
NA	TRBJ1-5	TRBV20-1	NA	TGCAGTGCTAGGGTCATATTGGAGGGTGCTAATCAGCCCCAGCATTTT	CSARVILEGANQPQHF
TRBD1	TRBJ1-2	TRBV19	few	TGTGCCAGTAGCCACTGGACAGGGGGAACGGGATATGGCTACACCTTC	CASSHWTGGTGYGYTF
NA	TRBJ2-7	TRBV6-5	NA	TGTGCCAGCAGTTACCAGAGCCCCCGGGGACTCAATGACTACGAGCAGTACTTC	CASSYQSPRGLNDYEQYF
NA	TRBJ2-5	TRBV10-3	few	TGTGCCATCACCAGGACGCCTCAAGAGACCCAGTACTTC	CAITRTPQETQYF
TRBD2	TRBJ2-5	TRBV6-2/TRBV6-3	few	TGTGCCAGCAGTTACTCCGGACTAGCGGGGGATCAAGAGACCCAGTACTTC	CASSYSGLAGDQETQYF
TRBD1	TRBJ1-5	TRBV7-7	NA	TGTGCCAGCAGCTCGGCCCCCGGGACAGGGTTCCAGCCCCAGCATTTT	CASSSAPGTGFQPQHF
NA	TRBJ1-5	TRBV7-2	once	TGTGCCAGCAGCTTATGGGGGGGAGGCAATCAGCCCCAGCATTTT	CASSLWGGGNQPQHF
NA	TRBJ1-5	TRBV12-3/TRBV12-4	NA	TGTGCCAGCAGGCCCGACAGGCTTAATCAGCCCCAGCATTTT	CASRPDRLNQPQHF
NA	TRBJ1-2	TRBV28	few	TGTGCCAGCAGCAGCAGGGGCCAAGCTAACTATGGCTACACCTTC	CASSSRGQANYGYTF
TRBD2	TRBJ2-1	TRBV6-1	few	TGTGCCACCCAACGGACTAGCGGTTACAATGAGCAGTTCTTC	CATQRTSGYNEQFF
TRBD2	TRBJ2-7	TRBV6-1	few	TGTGCCAGCAGTGGACTAGCGGGACCCCCCTACGAGCAGTACTTC	CASSGLAGPPYEQYF
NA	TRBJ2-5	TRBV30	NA	TGTGCCTGGAGTAAGGGATGGGAGACCCAGTACTTC	CAWSKGWETQYF
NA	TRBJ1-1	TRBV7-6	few	TGTGCCAGCAGCTCGGGGGGGGGACTGACGCCCACTGAAGCTTTCTTT	CASSSGGGLTPTEAFF
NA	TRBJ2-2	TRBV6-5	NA	TGTGCCAGCAGTTACTCTCGAGTTGGGCTGGGCACCGGGGAGCTGTTTTTT	CASSYSRVGLGTGELFF
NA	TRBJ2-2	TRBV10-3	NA	TGTGCCATCAGTGAGTTCGGCCAGGCCGGGGAGCTGTTTTTT	CAISEFGQAGELFF
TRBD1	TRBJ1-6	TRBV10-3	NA	TGTGCCACACGGACAGGGGAGAATTCACCCCTCCACTTT	CATRTGENSPLHF
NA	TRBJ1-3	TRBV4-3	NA	TGCGCCAGCAGCCAAGAAAGTGGGGGACGGAGCTCTGGAAACACCATATATTTT	CASSQESGGRSSGNTIYF
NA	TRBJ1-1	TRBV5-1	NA	TGCGCCAGCAGCTTGGGGGACGGGGGACGTTACACTGAAGCTTTCTTT	CASSLGDGGRYTEAFF
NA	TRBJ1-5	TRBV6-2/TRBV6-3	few	TGTGCCAGCAGTTACTCGAGTAGGGGAGGTCAGCCCCAGCATTTT	CASSYSSRGGQPQHF
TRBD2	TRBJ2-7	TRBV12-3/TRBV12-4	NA	TGTGCCAGCAGACTAGCGGACTCTTCCTACGAGCAGTACTTC	CASRLADSSYEQYF
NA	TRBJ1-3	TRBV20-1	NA	TGCAGTGCTAGCACGGCAGCCTCTGGAAACACCATATATTTT	CSASTAASGNTIYF
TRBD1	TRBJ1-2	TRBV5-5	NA	TGTGCCAGCAGCGATCCGGGACAGATCCTCTATGGCTACACCTTC	CASSDPGQILYGYTF
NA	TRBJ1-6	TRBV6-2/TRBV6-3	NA	TGTGCCAGCAAAGACCCACACTCAAATTCACCCCTCCACTTT	CASKDPHSNSPLHF